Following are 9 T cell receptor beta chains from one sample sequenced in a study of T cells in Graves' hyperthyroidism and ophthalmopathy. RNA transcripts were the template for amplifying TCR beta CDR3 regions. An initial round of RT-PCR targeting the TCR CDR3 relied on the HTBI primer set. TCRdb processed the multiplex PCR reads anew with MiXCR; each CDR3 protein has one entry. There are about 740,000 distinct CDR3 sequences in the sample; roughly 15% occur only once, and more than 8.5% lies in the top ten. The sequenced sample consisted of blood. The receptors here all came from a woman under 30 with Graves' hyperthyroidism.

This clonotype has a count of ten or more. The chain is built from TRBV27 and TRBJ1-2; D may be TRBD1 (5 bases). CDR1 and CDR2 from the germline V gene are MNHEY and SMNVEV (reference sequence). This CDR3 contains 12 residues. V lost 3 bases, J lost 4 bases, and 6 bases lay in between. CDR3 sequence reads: CASSFTGYGYTF. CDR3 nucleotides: TGTGCCAGCAGTTTCACAGGCTATGGCTACACCTTC.

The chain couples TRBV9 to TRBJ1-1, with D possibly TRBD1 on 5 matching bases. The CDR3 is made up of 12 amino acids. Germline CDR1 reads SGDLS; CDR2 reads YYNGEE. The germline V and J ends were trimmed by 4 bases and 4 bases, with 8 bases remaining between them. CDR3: CASSRGFTEAFF. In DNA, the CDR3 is TGTGCCAGCAGCAGGGGTTTCACTGAAGCTTTCTTT.

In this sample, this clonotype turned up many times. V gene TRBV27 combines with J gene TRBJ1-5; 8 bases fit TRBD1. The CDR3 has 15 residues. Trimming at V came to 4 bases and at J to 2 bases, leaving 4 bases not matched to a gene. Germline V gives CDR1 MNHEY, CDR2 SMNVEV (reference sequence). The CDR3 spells CASSSQGAGNQPQHF. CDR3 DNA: TGTGCCAGCAGTTCCCAGGGGGCCGGCAATCAGCCCCAGCATTTT.

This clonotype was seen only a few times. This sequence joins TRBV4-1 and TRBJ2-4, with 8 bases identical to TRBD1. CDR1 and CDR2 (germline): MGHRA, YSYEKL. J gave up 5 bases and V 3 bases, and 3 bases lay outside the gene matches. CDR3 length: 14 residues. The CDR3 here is CASSHQGAENIQYF. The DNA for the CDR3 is TGCGCCAGCAGCCACCAGGGGGCCGAAAACATTCAGTACTTC.

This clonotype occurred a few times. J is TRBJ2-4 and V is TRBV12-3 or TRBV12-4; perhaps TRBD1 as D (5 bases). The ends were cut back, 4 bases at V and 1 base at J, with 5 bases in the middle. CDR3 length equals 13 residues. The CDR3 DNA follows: TGTGCCAGCAGTTCAGGGGCCAAAAACATTCAGTACTTC. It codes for CASSSGAKNIQYF.

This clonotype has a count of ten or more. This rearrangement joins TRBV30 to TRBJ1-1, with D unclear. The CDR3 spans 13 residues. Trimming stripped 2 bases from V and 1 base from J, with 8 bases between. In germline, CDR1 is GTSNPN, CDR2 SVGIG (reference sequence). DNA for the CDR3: TGTGCCTGGAGTCCCGGACCGAACACTGAAGCTTTCTTT. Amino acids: CAWSPGPNTEAFF.

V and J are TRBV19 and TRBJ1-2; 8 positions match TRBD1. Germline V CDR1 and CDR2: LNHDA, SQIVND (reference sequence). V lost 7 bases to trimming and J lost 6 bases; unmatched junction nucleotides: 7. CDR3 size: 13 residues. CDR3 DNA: TGTGCCAGTACAGACAGGGGAGTGGATGGCTACACCTTC. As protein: CASTDRGVDGYTF.

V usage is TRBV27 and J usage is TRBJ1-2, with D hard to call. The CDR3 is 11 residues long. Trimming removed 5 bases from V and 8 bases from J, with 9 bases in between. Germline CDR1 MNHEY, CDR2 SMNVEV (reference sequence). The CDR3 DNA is TGTGCCAGCAGTGACTGGATAGGCTACACCTTC. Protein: CASSDWIGYTF.

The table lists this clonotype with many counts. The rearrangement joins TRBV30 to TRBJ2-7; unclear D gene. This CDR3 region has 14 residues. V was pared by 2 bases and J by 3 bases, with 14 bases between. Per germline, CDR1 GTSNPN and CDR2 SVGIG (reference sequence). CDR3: CAWSPPGGGYEQYF. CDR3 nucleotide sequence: TGTGCCTGGAGTCCGCCGGGTGGTGGCTACGAGCAGTACTTC. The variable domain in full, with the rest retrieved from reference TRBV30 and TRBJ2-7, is SQTIHQWPATLVQPVGSPLSLECTVEGTSNPNLYWYRQAAGRGLQLLFYSVGIGQISSEVPQNLSASRPQDRQFILSSKKLLLSDSGFYLCAWSPPGGGYEQYFGPGTRLTVT.